Presented here are 15 T cell receptor beta chains from one specimen sequenced in a study of cytomegalovirus exposure and HLA in healthy donors. Amplification used 60 Vbeta primers and 13 Jbeta primers. Repertoires were generated with immunoSEQ multiplex PCR, while TCRdb's copy carries only in-frame clones and drops some. This table holds about 140,000 clones, around 79% found once. Sequencing input: PBMCs. The receptors were sampled from a male donor in good health and CMV-seronegative.

This chain connects TRBV13 to TRBJ1-4, with TRBD1 matching over 7 bases. Germline values: CDR1 PRHDT, CDR2 FYEKMQ (reference sequence). Losses at the gene ends were 3 bases for V and 7 bases for J; bases not matched to a gene: 5. This CDR3 contains 14 residues. The CDR3: CASSFGTVSEKLFF. CDR3 sequence (DNA): TGTGCCAGCAGCTTCGGGACAGTAAGTGAAAAACTGTTTTTT.

The chain is built from TRBV5-1 and TRBJ2-3; perhaps TRBD2 as D (5 bases). Germline loops: CDR1 SGHRS, CDR2 YFSETQ. V dropped 0 bases and J dropped 2 bases, with 10 bases sitting between them. The CDR3 has 15 residues. The CDR3 nucleotides are TGCGCCAGCAGCTTGGTAAGCGGCGCCACAGATACGCAGTATTTT. It yields the protein CASSLVSGATDTQYF. The variable domain in full, with the rest retrieved from reference TRBV5-1 and TRBJ2-3, is KAGVTQTPRYLIKTRGQQVTLSCSPISGHRSVSWYQQTPGQGLQFLFEYFSETQRNKGNFPGRFSGRQFSNSRSEMNVSTLELGDSALYLCASSLVSGATDTQYFGPGTRLTVL.

The gene calls are TRBV10-3 and TRBJ1-1, with D hard to call. This CDR3 has 15 amino acids. Per germline, CDR1 ENHRY and CDR2 SYGVKD. The ends were cut back, 0 bases at V and 2 bases at J, with 10 bases in the middle. The CDR3 loop reads CAISESRGINTEAFF. The CDR3 region has the DNA TGTGCCATCAGTGAGTCGCGGGGAATAAACACTGAAGCTTTCTTT.

This clone showed up just once. V usage is TRBV27 and J usage is TRBJ2-7; TRBD1 matches 9 bases. Germline CDR1 is MNHEY and CDR2 is SMNVEV (reference sequence). The CDR3 covers 14 residues. V gave up 5 bases and J gave up 6 bases; unmatched junction bases: 8. CDR3 amino acids: CASSPWTGDVEQYF. The CDR3 DNA follows: TGTGCCAGCAGTCCTTGGACAGGGGATGTCGAGCAGTACTTC.

The rearrangement uses TRBV7-9 and TRBJ2-7, with TRBD1 identical over 9 bases. CDR3 length equals 15 residues. The germline V gene encodes CDR1 SEHNR and CDR2 FQNEAQ (reference sequence). Trimming at V came to 2 bases and at J to 3 bases, leaving 5 bases not matched to a gene. For the CDR3, the DNA is TGTGCCAGCAGCTTAAACTTGGACAGGGGCTACGAGCAGTACTTC. Translated, it gives CASSLNLDRGYEQYF.

The chain joins TRBV7-8 to TRBJ1-3; D is possibly TRBD1 (5 bases). This CDR3 has 15 amino acids. V lost 3 bases, J lost 0 bases, and 9 bases lay in between. Looked up from germline, CDR1 is SGHVS and CDR2 is FQNEAQ. CDR3 coding DNA: TGTGCCAGCAGCTTCGGCGACAGCTCTGGAAACACCATATATTTT. Encoded protein: CASSFGDSSGNTIYF.

The CDR3 DNA reads as TGTGCCACCAGCGAAGGTATTCCCGGACAGGGGCTAAATCAGCCCCAGCATTTT. Translating it yields CATSEGIPGQGLNQPQHF. The chain carries TRBV15 and TRBJ1-5; 9 nucleotides align to TRBD1. The germline CDR1 and CDR2 sequences are LNHNV and YYDKDF (reference sequence). CDR3 length equals 18 residues. J was trimmed by 4 bases and V by 5 bases; bases with no gene match: 15.

The DNA of the CDR3 is TGTGCCAGCAGCCCCAATGTTGCAGGGGATGGCTACACCTTC. Translation: CASSPNVAGDGYTF. The chain links TRBV9 to TRBJ1-2, with a weak D call TRBD1 (6 bases). The V end was cut by 4 bases, the J end by 6 bases, with 16 bases between. CDR1 and CDR2 from the germline V gene are SGDLS and YYNGEE. The CDR3 totals 14 residues. The full variable domain, rest sourced from reference TRBV9 and TRBJ1-2, is DSGVTQTPKHLITATGQRVTLRCSPRSGDLSVYWYQQSLDQGLQFLIQYYNGEERAKGNILERFSAQQFPDLHSELNLSSLELGDSALYFCASSPNVAGDGYTFGSGTRLTVV.

V and J are TRBV19 and TRBJ1-1; the match to TRBD1 covers 11 bases. Trimming cost V 5 bases and J 4 bases; bases outside gene matches: 6. The germline V gene encodes CDR1 LNHDA and CDR2 SQIVND (reference sequence). This CDR3 is built from 15 residues. CDR3 nucleotides: TGTGCCAGTAGTTCTCGGACAGGGGGCGGCACTGAAGCTTTCTTT. This sequence encodes CASSSRTGGGTEAFF.

The rearrangement joins TRBV27 to TRBJ2-1; weak D call: TRBD1 (6 bases). Trimming shortened V by 6 bases and J by 5 bases, and 20 bases separated the two germline ends. This CDR3 comprises 16 residues. Germline V lookup: CDR1 MNHEY, CDR2 SMNVEV (reference sequence). The CDR3 bases are TGTGCCAGCAGCTTTCGTCAGGGGAAAAGTAACAATGAGCAGTTCTTC. The encoded protein is CASSFRQGKSNNEQFF.

V and J are TRBV30 and TRBJ1-6, with TRBD1 matching 8 bases. The CDR3 runs 13 residues. The junction had 5 bases not matched to a gene; V was cut back by 3 bases and J by 10 bases. The V gene's germline CDR1 is GTSNPN and CDR2 SVGIG (reference sequence). In DNA form, the CDR3 reads TGTGCCTGGAGGGGACAGGCGGGATCACCCCTCCACTTT. It specifies CAWRGQAGSPLHF.

The chain combines TRBV29-1 with TRBJ1-1; D gene unclear. The CDR3 has 12 amino acids. V gave up 4 bases and J gave up 0 bases, with 6 bases separating them. Germline V CDR1 and CDR2: SQVTM, ANQGSEA. The CDR3 region is CSVGVMNTEAFF. CDR3 nucleotide sequence: TGCAGCGTTGGTGTTATGAACACTGAAGCTTTCTTT.

This rearrangement joins TRBV7-3 to TRBJ2-2, with D perhaps TRBD1 (6 bases). CDR3 length: 13 residues. Trimming removed 6 bases from V and 6 bases from J, with 11 bases in between. Germline-derived CDR1 and CDR2 are SGHTA and FQGTGA. The CDR3 protein is CASRIQGPGELFF. DNA for the CDR3: TGTGCCAGCAGGATACAGGGACCCGGGGAGCTGTTTTTT.

The chain employs TRBV29-1 and TRBJ2-5; tentatively, D is TRBD1 (5 bases). Deletions cut 6 bases from V and 1 base from J, with 12 bases between. Per the germline V gene, CDR1 is SQVTM and CDR2 is ANQGSEA. CDR3 length: 13 residues. CDR3 amino acids: CSVLDSSQETQYF. CDR3 DNA sequence: TGCAGCGTCCTCGACAGTTCCCAAGAGACCCAGTACTTC. Based on the CDR3 plus reference TRBV29-1 and TRBJ2-5, the full variable domain is SAVISQKPSRDICQRGTSLTIQCQVDSQVTMMFWYRQQPGQSLTLIATANQGSEATYESGFVIDKFPISRPNLTFSTLTVSNMSPEDSSIYLCSVLDSSQETQYFGPGTRLLVL.

This clone was seen just once. This chain links TRBV30 with TRBJ1-2; D possibly corresponds to TRBD1 (6 bases). V was pared by 3 bases and J by 7 bases, with 12 bases between. Germline V lookup: CDR1 GTSNPN, CDR2 SVGIG (reference sequence). The CDR3 loop spans 12 amino acids. CDR3 coding DNA: TGTGCCTGGAGGACGCAGGGGTGTGGCTACACCTTC. This sequence encodes CAWRTQGCGYTF.